Following are 29 T cell receptor beta chains from one sample sequenced in a study of OX40 agonist ivuxolimab in advanced cancers. The repertoire was sequenced with immunoSEQ multiplex PCR; TCRdb's copy has only in-frame clones and lacks some. The sample contains roughly 50,000 clones, roughly 92% of which appear only once. Here the sequenced sample was CD4+ or CD8+ T cells sorted from blood, taken in a trial of the OX40 agonist ivuxolimab. The receptors originated from an adult with an advanced solid tumor such as melanoma, head and neck, liver or kidney cancer.

V and J are TRBV5-1 and TRBJ2-7; 14 bases are a match to TRBD2. This CDR3 is 19 amino acids long. CDR1 is SGHRS and CDR2 is YFSETQ in the germline V gene. J lost 3 bases, V lost 4 bases, and 15 bases had no gene match. CDR3 residues: CASSHPPGLAGETVYEQYF. In DNA, the CDR3 is TGCGCCAGCAGCCACCCACCGGGACTAGCGGGGGAGACGGTCTACGAGCAGTACTTC.

This chain joins TRBV6-5 and TRBJ1-1; 8 positions agree with TRBD1. The J segment lost 1 base and the V segment lost 9 bases, leaving 7 bases of the junction unmatched. The CDR3 sequence is 14 residues long. From germline, CDR1 is MNHEY and CDR2 SVGAGI. The CDR3: CASTHGTGNTEAFF. CDR3 DNA sequence: TGTGCCAGTACCCACGGGACAGGGAACACTGAAGCTTTCTTT.

The chain carries TRBV28 and TRBJ1-2; D not certain. Germline V gene sequence: CDR1 MDHEN, CDR2 SYDVKM. V was shortened by 2 bases and J by 2 bases, with 3 bases between the two germline ends. The CDR3 is 12 residues long. The CDR3 region is CASSLRNYGYTF. CDR3 DNA: TGTGCCAGCAGTTTAAGGAACTATGGCTACACCTTC.

The chain is built from TRBV7-2 and TRBJ2-1, with 10 bases lining up with TRBD2. Germline CDR1 and CDR2: SGHTA and FQGNSA. The V segment lost 5 bases and the J segment 4 bases; nucleotides outside the gene matches: 8. This CDR3 region has 16 residues. CDR3 in DNA: TGTGCCAGCAGCAAACGACTAGCGGGCCTTTACAATGAGCAGTTCTTC. It yields the protein CASSKRLAGLYNEQFF.

The chain employs TRBV15 and TRBJ2-1, with 13 bases that match TRBD2. In germline, CDR1 is LNHNV, CDR2 YYDKDF (reference sequence). CDR3 length equals 16 residues. V shed 5 bases and J 7 bases; nucleotides not matched to a gene: 8. CDR3 DNA: TGTGCCACCAGCCCCGGAGGGACTAGCGGGGCGAATGAGCAGTTCTTC. It is translated as CATSPGGTSGANEQFF.

Regarding this clone: The sample has other DNA sequences that encode this CDR3 too. This chain joins TRBV6-5 and TRBJ2-3; no firm D call. CDR1 is MNHEY, CDR2 SVGAGI, per germline. Trimming took 3 bases from V and 1 from J, leaving 5 bases between them. This CDR3 contains 13 residues. CDR3 bases: TGTGCCAGCAGTTATCCTGGCACAGATACGCAGTATTTT. Protein product: CASSYPGTDTQYF.

The chain links TRBV19 to TRBJ2-1; D is ambiguous. Trimming removed 3 bases from V and 2 bases from J, with 11 bases in between. This CDR3 is built from 15 residues. Looked up from germline, CDR1 is LNHDA and CDR2 is SQIVND (reference sequence). CDR3 amino acids: CASSILWGTYNEQFF. CDR3 bases: TGTGCCAGTAGTATCCTGTGGGGTACCTACAATGAGCAGTTCTTC.

The chain employs TRBV2 and TRBJ1-6; perhaps TRBD1 as D (5 bases). Trimming pared 10 bases from V and 6 bases from J, leaving 16 bases between. The CDR3 sequence is 14 residues long. The V gene's germline CDR1 is SNHLY and CDR2 FYNNEI. CDR3 nucleotide sequence: TGTGCCATTCCCCTGGCAGGGCCTAATTCACCCCTCCACTTT. Translating gives CAIPLAGPNSPLHF.

This clone was found once. The genes are TRBV5-1 and TRBJ2-7; TRBD2 agrees at 7 bases. The CDR3 is made up of 14 amino acids. J was trimmed by 5 bases and V by 1 base; bases with no gene match: 6. In germline, CDR1 is SGHRS, CDR2 YFSETQ. The CDR3 region is CASSLSAGVNEQYF. The CDR3 DNA reads TGCGCCAGCAGCTTGTCGGCGGGAGTCAACGAGCAGTACTTC.

This rearrangement joins TRBV7-6 to TRBJ2-2, with a tentative D call TRBD2 (6 bases). Germline V gene lookup returns CDR1 SGHVS and CDR2 FNYEAQ. V lost 1 base, J lost 6 bases, and 12 bases lay in between. The CDR3 is 15 residues long. This CDR3 is CASSLGGTPPGELFF. CDR3 DNA: TGTGCCAGCAGCTTAGGCGGGACCCCCCCCGGGGAGCTGTTTTTT.

V gene TRBV6-6 combines with J gene TRBJ2-7; 12 bases map to TRBD2. V lost 4 bases to trimming and J lost 7 bases; unmatched junction nucleotides: 8. There are 15 residues in the CDR3. The germline V gene encodes CDR1 MNHNY and CDR2 SVGAGI (reference sequence). The CDR3 DNA sequence: TGTGCCAGCAGTTCCAGACTAGCGGGAGCGGGGGAGCAGTACTTC. Protein product: CASSSRLAGAGEQYF.

The chain uses TRBV2 and TRBJ1-5; D uncertain. V gave up 7 bases and J gave up 0 bases, with 7 bases separating them. The V gene's germline CDR1 is SNHLY and CDR2 FYNNEI. CDR3 size: 13 residues. The CDR3 protein is CASKRISNQPQHF. CDR3 bases: TGTGCCAGCAAACGGATTAGCAATCAGCCCCAGCATTTT.

The chain is built from TRBV18 and TRBJ2-7; 10 bases agree with TRBD1. This CDR3 region has 14 residues. J was trimmed by 2 bases and V by 2 bases; bases with no gene match: 0. Germline CDR1 KGHSH, CDR2 LQKENI. CDR3 sequence reads: CASSPGTGAYEQYF. DNA for the CDR3: TGTGCCAGCTCACCAGGGACAGGGGCCTACGAGCAGTACTTC.

This clone came up once. J is TRBJ2-1 and V is TRBV9, with D perhaps being TRBD1 or TRBD2 (5 bases each). Germline CDR1 and CDR2: SGDLS and YYNGEE. This CDR3 contains 14 residues. With 4 bases removed from V and 8 bases from J, the gap between germline ends came to 16 bases. CDR3 region: CASSRDRVEDEQFF. CDR3 nucleotides: TGTGCCAGCAGCCGGGACCGGGTAGAGGATGAGCAGTTCTTC.

This clone was observed a few times. The DNA for the CDR3 is TGTGCCAGCAGCGTAGGGGGAGCGGGTCAAGAGACCCAGTACTTC. This encodes CASSVGGAGQETQYF. The chain uses TRBV9 and TRBJ2-5, with a possible D match to TRBD2 (6 bases). Trimming cost V 0 bases and J 2 bases, with 11 bases left between them. Germline values: CDR1 SGDLS, CDR2 YYNGEE. This CDR3 has 15 amino acids.

V and J are TRBV29-1 and TRBJ1-3; possible D gene TRBD1, 5 bases. Trimming took 7 bases from V and 2 from J, leaving 15 bases between them. The CDR3 runs 14 residues. The germline CDR1 and CDR2 sequences are SQVTM and ANQGSEA. CDR3 sequence: CSASRMGPGNTIYF. The DNA for the CDR3 is TGCAGCGCCTCGAGAATGGGGCCTGGAAACACCATATATTTT.

The gene calls are TRBV5-1 and TRBJ1-6, with 8 bases that match TRBD1. This CDR3 has 15 amino acids. The V and J ends lost 4 bases and 6 bases, in that order; junction bases with no gene match: 6. Germline V lookup: CDR1 SGHRS, CDR2 YFSETQ. The DNA of the CDR3 is TGCGCCAGCAGCCGCGACAGGGGATTTAATTCACCCCTCCACTTT. Residues: CASSRDRGFNSPLHF.

V usage is TRBV18 and J usage is TRBJ1-6; D is perhaps TRBD1 (6 bases). This CDR3 region has 14 residues. Germline-derived CDR1 and CDR2 are KGHSH and LQKENI. The V end was cut by 3 bases, the J end by 7 bases, with 10 bases between. CDR3 sequence reads: CASSPGGLNSPLHF. DNA of the CDR3: TGTGCCAGCTCACCTGGGGGCCTGAATTCACCCCTCCACTTT.

The chain couples TRBV18 to TRBJ2-1; D may be TRBD2 (6 bases). CDR3 length: 15 amino acids. Per the germline V gene, CDR1 is KGHSH and CDR2 is LQKENI. Trimming pared 2 bases from V and 2 bases from J, leaving 10 bases between. The CDR3 here is CASSPNSGAYNEQFF. In DNA form, the CDR3 reads TGTGCCAGCTCACCAAATAGCGGCGCCTACAATGAGCAGTTCTTC.

To note about this clone: Other nucleotide sequences from this sample produce the same CDR3. V is TRBV7-9 and J is TRBJ2-2; 10 positions match TRBD1. V shed 4 bases and J 7 bases; nucleotides not matched to a gene: 0. This CDR3 has 13 amino acids. The germline gives CDR1 SEHNR, CDR2 FQNEAQ (reference sequence). The CDR3 loop reads CASSWDRGGELFF. CDR3 nucleotide sequence: TGTGCCAGCAGCTGGGACAGGGGCGGGGAGCTGTTTTTT.

The V call is TRBV28, the J call TRBJ2-7, with D perhaps TRBD1 or TRBD2 (5 bases each). This CDR3 region has 15 residues. Germline CDR1 and CDR2: MDHEN and SYDVKM. V dropped 3 bases and J dropped 4 bases, with 16 bases sitting between them. The CDR3 region has the DNA TGTGCCAGCAGTTTCGGTGGTGAGGGGTGGTACGAGCAGTACTTC. Translation: CASSFGGEGWYEQYF.

The chain joins TRBV9 to TRBJ1-1, with 7 bases lining up with TRBD1. Germline loops: CDR1 SGDLS, CDR2 YYNGEE. The CDR3 is 15 amino acids. Trimming took 4 bases from V and 11 from J; bases not matched to a gene: 17. For the CDR3, the DNA is TGTGCCAGCAGCACCGAAGGGGGAAGGGACAGAAGGGCTTTCTTT. Translating it yields CASSTEGGRDRRAFF.

The rearrangement joins TRBV6-1 to TRBJ2-3; D is uncertain. The V end lost 4 bases, the J end lost 2 bases, and 7 bases lay between the germline ends. The CDR3 runs to 13 residues. In germline, CDR1 is MNHNS, CDR2 SASEGT. The DNA for the CDR3 is TGTGCCAGCAGTGTAGGGTTCACAGATACGCAGTATTTT. Translated, it gives CASSVGFTDTQYF.

J is TRBJ2-5 and V is TRBV28; D unclear. The DNA end is a closer match to TRBJ2-7, so the J assignment may be wrong. CDR3 length: 15 residues. Germline CDR1 reads MDHEN; CDR2 reads SYDVKM. CDR3 sequence: CASSPPPTDTYEQYF. The DNA for the CDR3 is TGTGCCAGCAGTCCACCACCAACAGACACCTACGAGCAGTACTTC.

This rearrangement joins TRBV29-1 to TRBJ1-1, with 7 bases that match TRBD1. This CDR3 comprises 12 residues. Per the germline V gene, CDR1 is SQVTM and CDR2 is ANQGSEA. V gave up 6 bases and J gave up 0 bases; unmatched junction bases: 1. This CDR3 is CSVGQMNTEAFF. In nucleotides, the CDR3 is TGCAGCGTGGGACAGATGAACACTGAAGCTTTCTTT.

The rearrangement links TRBV21-1 to TRBJ2-1; the tabulated D call, TRBD1, remains unverified against the DNA. TRBV21-1 is tagged as a pseudogene. The CDR3 is 13 amino acids. CDR3 residues: CASSKAQDREGFF. The CDR3, as DNA: TGTGCCAGCAGCAAAGCCCAGGACAGGGAGGGGTTCTTC.

J is TRBJ2-3 and V is TRBV7-3; D uncertain. V gave up 6 bases and J gave up 6 bases, with 13 bases separating them. This CDR3 comprises 13 residues. Germline V gene sequence: CDR1 SGHTA, CDR2 FQGTGA. CDR3 residues: CASSLGPADTQYF. In DNA, the CDR3 is TGTGCCAGCAGTTTGGGCCCTGCCGATACGCAGTATTTT.

V and J are TRBV7-2 and TRBJ2-2; TRBD2 matches 10 bases. The CDR3 covers 16 residues. V lost 5 bases to trimming and J lost 7 bases; unmatched junction nucleotides: 10. The germline gives CDR1 SGHTA, CDR2 FQGNSA. The CDR3 region is CASSVNSGRNGGELFF. The CDR3, as DNA: TGTGCCAGCAGCGTAAATAGCGGGAGGAACGGCGGGGAGCTGTTTTTT.

This rearrangement joins TRBV11-2 to TRBJ2-2, with 14 bases aligning to TRBD2. This CDR3 is built from 17 residues. Germline assignment: CDR1 SGHAT and CDR2 FQNNGV. Trimming removed 5 bases from V and 7 bases from J; junction bases left unmatched: 9. For the CDR3, the DNA is TGTGCCAGCAGCCGCGGACTAGCGGGGGGTAATGGCGGGGAGCTGTTTTTT. Its protein product is CASSRGLAGGNGGELFF.